One sample yielded the 5 T cell receptor beta chains listed below, sequenced in a study of glioma-infiltrating T cells. Using RNA template, CDR3s of TCR alpha and beta were amplified with iRepertoire arm-PCR. One entry per CDR3 protein results from TCRdb running MiXCR on the multiplex PCR reads. In the table there are roughly 190,000 distinct CDR3 sequences, approximately 30% of which are singletons. Sample: glioma tissue, nonneoplastic brain tissue, or PBMCs (not recorded which). Receptors were obtained from a human donor with low-grade glioma or glioblastoma, undergoing nonglioma brain surgery, or in good health (not recorded which).

This clonotype has a count of ten or more. A junction boundary mismatches the germline segment, possibly from a read error. The chain recombines TRBV20-1 with TRBJ2-2; D could derive from TRBD1 or TRBD2 (5 bases each). The CDR3 sequence is 14 residues long. The germline V gene has CDR1 DFQATT and CDR2 SNEGSKA (reference sequence). The CDR3 DNA sequence: TGCAGTGTTCAGGGTAGTTGGAACACCGGGGAGCTATTTTTT. Protein: CSVQGSWNTGELFF.

For this clonotype: Mismatch with germline at one junction end may stem from a read error. The rearrangement uses TRBV27 and TRBJ2-5, with 7 bases lining up with TRBD1. The CDR3 consists of 14 residues. Germline V gene lookup returns CDR1 MNHEY and CDR2 SMNVEV (reference sequence). The CDR3 loop reads CAGSEQGRQETPYF. DNA for the CDR3: TGTGCCGGCAGTGAACAGGGGCGACAAGAGACCCCGTACTTC.

The gene calls are TRBV4-3 and TRBJ2-2, with 9 bases fitting TRBD2. The CDR3 runs 17 residues. The junction had 8 bases not matched to a gene; V was cut back by 1 base and J by 5 bases. Germline CDR1 and CDR2: LGHNA and YSLEER. CDR3 sequence (DNA): TGCGCCAGCAGCCAAGGGGTAGCGGGAGCAAGAACCGGGGAGCTGTTTTTT. Its translation is CASSQGVAGARTGELFF.

This clonotype was observed many times. V usage is TRBV3-1 and J usage is TRBJ2-5, with 8 nucleotides matching TRBD2. The CDR3 extends over 15 amino acids. The V and J ends lost 3 bases and 3 bases, in that order; junction bases with no gene match: 6. The germline V gene has CDR1 LGHDT and CDR2 YNNKEL (reference sequence). CDR3 sequence reads: CASSQGAGVKETQYF. The CDR3, as DNA: TGTGCCAGCAGCCAGGGAGCGGGAGTTAAAGAGACCCAGTACTTC.

In its sample, this clonotype was seen many times. The chain carries TRBV20-1 and TRBJ2-7; D gene ambiguous. Trimming removed 5 bases at V and 6 bases at J, with 11 bases between. Per germline, CDR1 DFQATT and CDR2 SNEGSKA (reference sequence). CDR3 size: 11 residues. The CDR3 loop reads CSAGDAREQYF. CDR3 bases: TGCAGTGCTGGGGATGCTCGCGAGCAGTACTTC.